Shown below are 17 T cell receptor beta chains from a single sample sequenced in a study of OX40 agonist ivuxolimab in advanced cancers. Clones were sequenced by immunoSEQ multiplex PCR, and TCRdb holds only the in-frame ones, with some missing. The table shows 45,000 to 65,000 clones, with 79% occurring only once. This specimen consisted of CD4+ or CD8+ T cells sorted from blood, obtained in a trial of the OX40 agonist ivuxolimab. The receptors derive from an adult with an advanced solid tumor such as melanoma, head and neck, liver or kidney cancer.

This clone was seen just once. This chain joins TRBV5-1 and TRBJ2-2, with 7 bases matching TRBD2. CDR3 length: 17 residues. Trimming cost V 4 bases and J 3 bases; bases outside gene matches: 12. CDR1 and CDR2 (germline): SGHRS, YFSETQ. This CDR3 reads CASSPSFWEGHTGELFF. The CDR3 region has the DNA TGCGCCAGCAGCCCAAGTTTTTGGGAGGGCCACACCGGGGAGCTGTTTTTT.

This clone was observed a few times. In DNA form, the CDR3 reads TGTGCCAGCAGCTTCATGGGAAACACTGAAGCTTTCTTT. Protein sequence: CASSFMGNTEAFF. The chain couples TRBV5-4 to TRBJ1-1; no clear D. CDR1 SGHNT and CDR2 YYREEE come from the germline V gene (reference sequence). The CDR3 covers 13 residues. V was pared by 2 bases and J by 2 bases, with 7 bases between.

The rearrangement uses TRBV28 and TRBJ1-3, with D hard to call. V was trimmed by 2 bases and J by 8 bases, leaving 10 bases between them. CDR3 length: 13 residues. Germline V gene lookup returns CDR1 MDHEN and CDR2 SYDVKM. The CDR3 nucleotides are TGTGCCAGCAGTTTAATGGGCGGGGACACCATATATTTT. Its translation is CASSLMGGDTIYF.

The chain carries TRBV11-2 and TRBJ2-2, with TRBD2 matching over 9 bases. The V gene end was trimmed by 5 bases and the J gene end by 4 bases; junction bases not matched to a gene: 2. The germline V gene encodes CDR1 SGHAT and CDR2 FQNNGV. The CDR3 runs to 14 residues. For the CDR3, the DNA is TGTGCCAGCAGCCCTAGCGGGGCCACCGGGGAGCTGTTTTTT. Translation: CASSPSGATGELFF.

The rearrangement links TRBV7-9 to TRBJ1-5; 7 positions agree with TRBD1. CDR3 size: 13 residues. Germline assignment: CDR1 SEHNR and CDR2 FQNEAQ (reference sequence). Trimming at V came to 5 bases and at J to 7 bases, leaving 5 bases not matched to a gene. The CDR3 region has the DNA TGTGCCAGCAGCGCACAGGGGCAACAGCCCCAGCATTTT. Residues: CASSAQGQQPQHF.

This clone was observed a single time. This rearrangement joins TRBV2 to TRBJ2-5; possibly TRBD1 or TRBD2 for D (6 bases each). The germline V gene encodes CDR1 SNHLY and CDR2 FYNNEI. There are 14 residues in the CDR3. Trimming cost V 3 bases and J 5 bases, with 13 bases left between them. The CDR3 nucleotides are TGTGCCAGCAGTGAGAACAGGGCGGGGGAGACCCAGTACTTC. This encodes CASSENRAGETQYF. The whole variable domain, remainder taken from reference TRBV2 and TRBJ2-5, is EPEVTQTPSHQVTQMGQEVILRCVPISNHLYFYWYRQILGQKVEFLVSFYNNEISEKSEIFDDQFSVERPDGSNFTLKIRSTKLEDSAMYFCASSENRAGETQYFGPGTRLLVL.

This chain joins TRBV7-2 and TRBJ2-1; D possibly corresponds to TRBD1 (6 bases). The germline CDR1 and CDR2 sequences are SGHTA and FQGNSA. The length of the CDR3 is 14 residues. V was trimmed by 5 bases and J by 1 base, leaving 9 bases between them. This CDR3 is CASSRDTSYNEQFF. CDR3 sequence (DNA): TGTGCCAGCAGCAGGGACACGTCCTACAATGAGCAGTTCTTC.

The genes are TRBV7-2 and TRBJ1-1; 8 bases match TRBD1. This CDR3 is built from 16 residues. Germline loops: CDR1 SGHTA, CDR2 FQGNSA. Trimming removed 6 bases from V and 6 bases from J; junction bases left unmatched: 15. Here the CDR3 DNA reads TGTGCCAGCAGTCAAAACGGGCGACAGGGGTTCGCTGAAGCTTTCTTT. Translated: CASSQNGRQGFAEAFF. The full variable domain, completed using reference TRBV7-2 and TRBJ1-1, is GAGVSQSPSNKVTEKGKDVELRCDPISGHTALYWYRQSLGQGLEFLIYFQGNSAPDKSGLPSDRFSAERTGGSVSTLTIQRTQQEDSAVYLCASSQNGRQGFAEAFFGQGTRLTVV.

This clone was found once. V is TRBV27 and J is TRBJ1-2; 7 bases are a match to TRBD1. V shed 6 bases, J shed 0 bases, and the junction held 13 bases outside the gene matches. This CDR3 has 17 amino acids. Germline assignment: CDR1 MNHEY and CDR2 SMNVEV (reference sequence). CDR3 DNA sequence: TGTGCCAGCAGGACTATTTTCGGACAGGATACTAACTATGGCTACACCTTC. It yields the protein CASRTIFGQDTNYGYTF.

The CDR3 reads CSASSGNTIYF. The DNA for the CDR3 is TGCAGCGCCAGCTCTGGAAACACCATATATTTT. The chain is built from TRBV29-1 and TRBJ1-3; no clear D gene. V lost 7 bases and J lost 0, with 4 bases in between. The CDR3 is 11 amino acids. CDR1 is SQVTM, CDR2 ANQGSEA, per germline.

This clone was counted only a few times. J is TRBJ2-7 and V is TRBV5-1, with 7 bases identical to TRBD1. Germline CDR1 and CDR2: SGHRS and YFSETQ. CDR3 length: 13 amino acids. J gave up 0 bases and V 6 bases, and 3 bases lay outside the gene matches. DNA for the CDR3: TGCGCCAGCAAGACAGGGAGCTCCTACGAGCAGTACTTC. This codes for CASKTGSSYEQYF. Based on the CDR3 plus reference TRBV5-1 and TRBJ2-7, the full variable domain is KAGVTQTPRYLIKTRGQQVTLSCSPISGHRSVSWYQQTPGQGLQFLFEYFSETQRNKGNFPGRFSGRQFSNSRSEMNVSTLELGDSALYLCASKTGSSYEQYFGPGTRLTVT.

The CDR3 spells CASSPPLGLAGQETQYF. The CDR3 bases are TGTGCCAGCTCACCACCGCTGGGACTAGCGGGACAAGAGACCCAGTACTTC. The chain employs TRBV18 and TRBJ2-5; 13 nucleotides match TRBD2. The CDR3 consists of 17 residues. The germline V gene encodes CDR1 KGHSH and CDR2 LQKENI. The J segment lost 2 bases and the V segment lost 0 bases, leaving 3 bases of the junction unmatched. The full variable domain, completed using reference TRBV18 and TRBJ2-5, is NAGVMQNPRHLVRRRGQEARLRCSPMKGHSHVYWYRQLPEEGLKFMVYLQKENIIDESGMPKERFSAEFPKEGPSILRIQQVVRGDSAAYFCASSPPLGLAGQETQYFGPGTRLLVL.

This clone was found a few times. V gene TRBV19 combines with J gene TRBJ1-5, with D possibly TRBD1 on 5 matching bases. The V and J ends lost 3 bases and 3 bases respectively, with 9 bases between them. The CDR3 runs 14 residues. Germline loops: CDR1 LNHDA, CDR2 SQIVND (reference sequence). The DNA for the CDR3 is TGTGCCAGTAGTATCAGGGATTCCAATCAGCCCCAGCATTTT. Its protein product is CASSIRDSNQPQHF.

The rearrangement uses TRBV6-6 and TRBJ2-7; D is unclear. V was cut by 2 bases and J by 2 bases, with 10 bases left in between. In germline, CDR1 is MNHNY, CDR2 SVGAGI (reference sequence). CDR3 length: 14 residues. CDR3 in DNA: TGTGCCAGCAGTTACGTGACCGGCGCCTACGAGCAGTACTTC. Its protein is CASSYVTGAYEQYF.

The chain recombines TRBV18 with TRBJ1-5; D is unclear. The V gene's germline CDR1 is KGHSH and CDR2 LQKENI. The CDR3 has 16 residues. V lost 6 bases and J lost 0, with 15 bases in between. The CDR3 nucleotides read TGTGCCAGCTCCCTAGAGAGAACCGATAGCAATCAGCCCCAGCATTTT. Its translation is CASSLERTDSNQPQHF.

The chain recombines TRBV7-2 with TRBJ1-1; 10 bases map to TRBD1. Per germline, CDR1 SGHTA and CDR2 FQGNSA. The CDR3 loop spans 15 amino acids. V gave up 1 base and J gave up 10 bases; unmatched junction bases: 9. DNA for the CDR3: TGTGCCAGCAGCTTAGGGACAGGGGGGCTCAGGGGAGCTTTCTTT. This encodes CASSLGTGGLRGAFF.

V usage is TRBV11-2 and J usage is TRBJ2-1, with TRBD1 matching 8 bases. V lost 6 bases to trimming and J lost 5 bases; unmatched junction nucleotides: 0. The V gene's germline CDR1 is SGHAT and CDR2 FQNNGV. The CDR3 length is 12 residues. CDR3 sequence: CASRGQDNEQFF. The CDR3 DNA reads TGTGCCAGCAGGGGACAGGACAATGAGCAGTTCTTC.